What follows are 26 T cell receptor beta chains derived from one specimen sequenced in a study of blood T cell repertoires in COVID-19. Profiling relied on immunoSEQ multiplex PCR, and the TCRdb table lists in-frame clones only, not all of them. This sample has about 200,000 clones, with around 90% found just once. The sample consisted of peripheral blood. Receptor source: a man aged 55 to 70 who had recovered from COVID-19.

The CDR3 sequence is CASRESSGANVLTF. The CDR3 DNA follows: TGTGCCAGCAGAGAGAGCTCTGGGGCCAACGTCCTGACTTTC. The chain recombines TRBV6-4 with TRBJ2-6; D is unresolved. Trimming left V 6 bases short and J 0 bases short, with 6 bases between. This CDR3 is built from 14 residues. CDR1 is MRHNA, CDR2 SNTAGT, per germline.

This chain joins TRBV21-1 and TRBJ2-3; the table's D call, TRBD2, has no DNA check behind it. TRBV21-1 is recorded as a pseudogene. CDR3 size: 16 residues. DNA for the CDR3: TGTGCCAGCAGCCCGCCCCGGGACTATTGCACAGATACGCAGTATTTT. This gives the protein CASSPPRDYCTDTQYF.

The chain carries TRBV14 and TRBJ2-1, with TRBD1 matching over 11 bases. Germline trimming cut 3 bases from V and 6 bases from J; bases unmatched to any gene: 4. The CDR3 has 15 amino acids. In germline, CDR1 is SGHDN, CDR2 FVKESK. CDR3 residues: CASSQDRGLVNEQFF. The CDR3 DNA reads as TGTGCCAGCAGCCAGGACAGGGGGCTCGTCAATGAGCAGTTCTTC.

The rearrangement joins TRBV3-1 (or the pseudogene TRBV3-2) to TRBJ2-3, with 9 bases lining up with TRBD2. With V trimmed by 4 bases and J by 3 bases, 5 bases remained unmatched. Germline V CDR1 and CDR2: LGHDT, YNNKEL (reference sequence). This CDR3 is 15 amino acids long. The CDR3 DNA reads TGTGCCAGCAGCCCTCTAAGCGGGGGGACAGATACGCAGTATTTT. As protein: CASSPLSGGTDTQYF.

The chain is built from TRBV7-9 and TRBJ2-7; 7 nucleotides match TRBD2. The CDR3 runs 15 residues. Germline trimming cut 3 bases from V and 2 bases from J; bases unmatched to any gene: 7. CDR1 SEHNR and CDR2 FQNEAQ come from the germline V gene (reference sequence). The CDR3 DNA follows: TGTGCCAGCAGCTTTGGTGGCGGGAGCCCCTACGAGCAGTACTTC. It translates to CASSFGGGSPYEQYF. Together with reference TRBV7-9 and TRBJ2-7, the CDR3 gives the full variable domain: DTGVSQNPRHKITKRGQNVTFRCDPISEHNRLYWYRQTLGQGPEFLTYFQNEAQLEKSRLLSDRFSAERPKGSFSTLEIQRTEQGDSAMYLCASSFGGGSPYEQYFGPGTRLTVT.

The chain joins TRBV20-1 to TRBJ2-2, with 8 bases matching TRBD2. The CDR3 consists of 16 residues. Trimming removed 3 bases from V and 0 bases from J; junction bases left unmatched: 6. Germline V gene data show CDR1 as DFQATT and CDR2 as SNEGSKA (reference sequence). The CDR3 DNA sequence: TGCAGTGCTAGTTCACAGCGGGGGTCGAACACCGGGGAGCTGTTTTTT. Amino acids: CSASSQRGSNTGELFF.

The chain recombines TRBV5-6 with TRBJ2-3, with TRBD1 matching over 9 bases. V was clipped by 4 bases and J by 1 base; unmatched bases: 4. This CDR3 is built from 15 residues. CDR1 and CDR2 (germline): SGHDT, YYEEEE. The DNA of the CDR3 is TGTGCCAGCAGCCCGGACAGGGGAGGCACAGATACGCAGTATTTT. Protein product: CASSPDRGGTDTQYF.

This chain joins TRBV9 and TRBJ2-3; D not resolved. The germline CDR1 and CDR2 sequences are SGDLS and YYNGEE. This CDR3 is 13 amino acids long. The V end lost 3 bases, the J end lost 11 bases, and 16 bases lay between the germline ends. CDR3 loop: CASSETSSGGQYF. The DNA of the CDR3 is TGTGCCAGCAGCGAGACGTCGTCAGGTGGGCAGTATTTT.

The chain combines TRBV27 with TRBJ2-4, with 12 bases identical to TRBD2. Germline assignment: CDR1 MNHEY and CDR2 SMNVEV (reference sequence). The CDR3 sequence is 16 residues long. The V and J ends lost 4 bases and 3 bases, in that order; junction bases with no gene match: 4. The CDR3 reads CASSSGLAGLKNIQYF. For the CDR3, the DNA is TGTGCCAGCAGTTCAGGACTAGCGGGACTCAAAAACATTCAGTACTTC.

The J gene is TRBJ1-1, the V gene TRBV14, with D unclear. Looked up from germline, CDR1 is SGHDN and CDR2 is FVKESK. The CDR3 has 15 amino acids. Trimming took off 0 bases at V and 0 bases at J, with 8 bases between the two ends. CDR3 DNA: TGTGCCAGCAGCCAAGAACGGAGCATGAACACTGAAGCTTTCTTT. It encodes CASSQERSMNTEAFF.

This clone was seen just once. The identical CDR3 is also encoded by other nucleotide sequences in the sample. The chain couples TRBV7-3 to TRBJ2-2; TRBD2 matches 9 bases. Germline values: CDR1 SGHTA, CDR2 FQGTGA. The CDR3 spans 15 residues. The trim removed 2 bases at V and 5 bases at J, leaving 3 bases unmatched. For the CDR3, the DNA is TGTGCCAGCAGCTTAGGGCTAGCGGGAACCGGGGAGCTGTTTTTT. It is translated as CASSLGLAGTGELFF.

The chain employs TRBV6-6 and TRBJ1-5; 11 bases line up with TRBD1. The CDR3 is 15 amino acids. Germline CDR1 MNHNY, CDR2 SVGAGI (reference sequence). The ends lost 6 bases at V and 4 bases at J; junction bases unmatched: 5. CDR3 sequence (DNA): TGTGCCAGCAGCCCGGGACAGGGGGAAAATCAGCCCCAGCATTTT. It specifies CASSPGQGENQPQHF.

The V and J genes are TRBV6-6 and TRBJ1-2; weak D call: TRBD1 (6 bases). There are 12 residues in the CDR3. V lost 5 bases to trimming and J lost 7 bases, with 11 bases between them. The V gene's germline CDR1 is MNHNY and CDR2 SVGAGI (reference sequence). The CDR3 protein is CASSQDRFGYTF. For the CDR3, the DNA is TGTGCCAGCAGTCAAGACAGGTTTGGCTACACCTTC.

The CDR3 DNA reads TGTGCCAGCAGCCAAGATGGGGGGGGCGTAGTCACTGAAGCTTTCTTT. Translated, it gives CASSQDGGGVVTEAFF. This chain joins TRBV4-2 and TRBJ1-1; tentative D call: TRBD1 (6 bases). The CDR3 contains 16 residues. V shed 0 bases and J shed 4 bases, with 15 bases lying between them. The germline CDR1 and CDR2 sequences are LGHNA and YNFKEQ.

The CDR3 nucleotides are TGTGCCAGCTCACCACCGGGAGGAGGAGATACGCAGTATTTT. As protein: CASSPPGGGDTQYF. V and J are TRBV18 and TRBJ2-3; maybe TRBD2 (6 bases). The CDR3 runs to 14 residues. Deletions cut 0 bases from V and 5 bases from J, with 9 bases between. Germline V lookup: CDR1 KGHSH, CDR2 LQKENI. Looking up the rest from reference TRBV18 and TRBJ2-3 gives the full variable domain: NAGVMQNPRHLVRRRGQEARLRCSPMKGHSHVYWYRQLPEEGLKFMVYLQKENIIDESGMPKERFSAEFPKEGPSILRIQQVVRGDSAAYFCASSPPGGGDTQYFGPGTRLTVL.

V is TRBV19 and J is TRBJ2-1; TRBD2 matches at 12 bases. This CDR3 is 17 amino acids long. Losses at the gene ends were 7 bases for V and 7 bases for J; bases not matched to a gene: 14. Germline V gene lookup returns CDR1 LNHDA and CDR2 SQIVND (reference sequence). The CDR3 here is CASNGLASGRAGNEQFF. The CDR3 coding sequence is TGTGCCAGTAATGGATTGGCTAGCGGGAGGGCCGGAAATGAGCAGTTCTTC.

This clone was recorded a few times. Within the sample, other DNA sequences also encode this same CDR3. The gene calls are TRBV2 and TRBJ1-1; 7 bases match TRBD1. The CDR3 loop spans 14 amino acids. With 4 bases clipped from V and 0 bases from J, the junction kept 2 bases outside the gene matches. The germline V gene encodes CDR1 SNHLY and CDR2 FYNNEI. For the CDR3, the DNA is TGTGCCAGCAGTGGACAGGGAATGAACACTGAAGCTTTCTTT. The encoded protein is CASSGQGMNTEAFF. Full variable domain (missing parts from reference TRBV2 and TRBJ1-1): EPEVTQTPSHQVTQMGQEVILRCVPISNHLYFYWYRQILGQKVEFLVSFYNNEISEKSEIFDDQFSVERPDGSNFTLKIRSTKLEDSAMYFCASSGQGMNTEAFFGQGTRLTVV.

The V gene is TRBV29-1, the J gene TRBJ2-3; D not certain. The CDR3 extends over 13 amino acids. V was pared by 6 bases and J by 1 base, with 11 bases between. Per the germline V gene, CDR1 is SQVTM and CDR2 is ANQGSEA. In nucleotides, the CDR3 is TGCAGCGTAACGGCCGGAGGCACAGATACGCAGTATTTT. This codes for CSVTAGGTDTQYF.

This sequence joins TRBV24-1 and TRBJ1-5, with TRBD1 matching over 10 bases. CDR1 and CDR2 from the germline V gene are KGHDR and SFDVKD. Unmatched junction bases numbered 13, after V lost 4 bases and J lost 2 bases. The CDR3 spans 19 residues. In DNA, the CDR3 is TGTGCCACCAGTGACACCACCGGGACAGGGGTAGGTGGCAATCAGCCCCAGCATTTT. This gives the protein CATSDTTGTGVGGNQPQHF.

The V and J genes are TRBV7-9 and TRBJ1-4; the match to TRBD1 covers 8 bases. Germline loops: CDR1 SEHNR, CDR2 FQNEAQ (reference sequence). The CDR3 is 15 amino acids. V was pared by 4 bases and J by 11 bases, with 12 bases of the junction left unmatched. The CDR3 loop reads CASSSQVGQGEKLFF. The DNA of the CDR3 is TGTGCCAGCAGCTCACAAGTTGGACAGGGAGAGAAACTGTTTTTT.

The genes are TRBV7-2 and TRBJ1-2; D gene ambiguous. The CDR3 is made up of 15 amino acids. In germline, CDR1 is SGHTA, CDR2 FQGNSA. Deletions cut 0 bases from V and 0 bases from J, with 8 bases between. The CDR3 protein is CASSLARSPNYGYTF. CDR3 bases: TGTGCCAGCAGCTTAGCCCGAAGCCCTAACTATGGCTACACCTTC.

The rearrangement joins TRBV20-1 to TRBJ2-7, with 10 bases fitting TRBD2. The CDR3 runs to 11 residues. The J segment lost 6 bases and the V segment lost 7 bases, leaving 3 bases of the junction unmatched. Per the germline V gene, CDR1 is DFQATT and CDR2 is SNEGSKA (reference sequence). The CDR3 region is CSGVAGGEQYF. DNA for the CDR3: TGCAGTGGCGTAGCGGGAGGCGAGCAGTACTTC.

This CDR3 reads CASSMPQTGINSPLHF. The CDR3 bases are TGTGCCAGTAGTATGCCGCAGACAGGGATAAATTCACCCCTCCACTTT. The gene calls are TRBV19 and TRBJ1-6; 7 positions agree with TRBD1. The CDR3 covers 16 residues. The junction had 9 bases not matched to a gene; V was cut back by 3 bases and J by 7 bases. Germline assignment: CDR1 LNHDA and CDR2 SQIVND (reference sequence).

In DNA, the CDR3 is TGTGCCAGCAGCTTGGAGTGGAGGACTAGCAGATTCAATGAGCAGTTCTTC. It is translated as CASSLEWRTSRFNEQFF. The chain has TRBV7-8 and TRBJ2-1, with 8 bases lining up with TRBD2. The CDR3 is 17 amino acids. After removal of 3 bases from V and 6 bases from J, the junction contained 13 bases not matched to a gene. The germline CDR1 and CDR2 sequences are SGHVS and FQNEAQ. Supplemented by reference TRBV7-8 and TRBJ2-1, the full variable domain reads GAGVSQSPRYKVAKRGQDVALRCDPISGHVSLFWYQQALGQGPEFLTYFQNEAQLDKSGLPSDRFFAERPEGSVSTLKIQRTQQEDSAVYLCASSLEWRTSRFNEQFFGPGTRLTVL.

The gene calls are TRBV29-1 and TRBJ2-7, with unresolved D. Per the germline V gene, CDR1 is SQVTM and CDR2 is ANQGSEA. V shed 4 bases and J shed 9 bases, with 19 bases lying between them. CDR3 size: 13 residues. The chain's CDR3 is CSVGPWAGERQYF. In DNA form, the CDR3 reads TGCAGCGTTGGCCCTTGGGCAGGCGAACGGCAGTACTTC.

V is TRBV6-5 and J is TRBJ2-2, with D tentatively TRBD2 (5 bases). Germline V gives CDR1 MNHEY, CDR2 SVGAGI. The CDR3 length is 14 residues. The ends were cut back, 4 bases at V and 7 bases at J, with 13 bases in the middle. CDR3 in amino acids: CASSSLGRGGELFF. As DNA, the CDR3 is TGTGCCAGCAGTTCCCTCGGACGGGGCGGGGAGCTGTTTTTT.